The 6 T cell receptor beta chains below come from one sample, sequenced in a study of CD8 T cells in ankylosing spondylitis. In TCRdb, the 5' RACE reads were re-called with MiXCR into one record per CDR3 protein. The sample includes 200,000 to 300,000 distinct CDR3 sequences, roughly a tenth of them seen just once. Sequenced input: blood, either unsorted or a sorted T cell fraction (not recorded which). The receptors were sampled from a male donor with ankylosing spondylitis or in good health (not recorded which).

This clonotype showed up just a few times. The CDR3 DNA sequence: TGTGCCAGCTCACGGGGTCTGGAGCTTAGCACAGATACGCAGTATTTT. It yields the protein CASSRGLELSTDTQYF. The chain employs TRBV18 and TRBJ2-3, with D hard to call. Germline V CDR1 and CDR2: KGHSH, LQKENI. The ends were cut back, 4 bases at V and 0 bases at J, with 14 bases in the middle. The CDR3 runs to 16 residues.

The table lists this clonotype with a count of one. A much larger clone lies a single base off, so this may be a read error. The chain uses TRBV2 and TRBJ1-1; 7 bases match TRBD1. In germline, CDR1 is SNHLY, CDR2 FYNNEI. This CDR3 has 14 amino acids. The CDR3: CTSRIDRVNTEAFF. Here the CDR3 DNA reads TGTACCAGCAGGATCGACAGGGTGAACACTGAAGCTTTCTTT.

This rearrangement joins TRBV2 to TRBJ2-3; maybe TRBD1 (6 bases). In germline, CDR1 is SNHLY, CDR2 FYNNEI. V dropped 7 bases and J dropped 4 bases, with 9 bases sitting between them. This CDR3 comprises 12 residues. CDR3 sequence: CASMAGADTQYF. The CDR3 DNA is TGTGCCAGCATGGCAGGGGCAGATACGCAGTATTTT.

This clonotype was counted many times. The V and J genes are TRBV21-1 and TRBJ2-7; the table's D call TRBD1 went unverified against the DNA. TRBV21-1 constitutes a pseudogene. This CDR3 is 14 amino acids long. The CDR3 nucleotides are TGTGCCAGCAGTTGGATCGGGGCCGACTACGAGCAGTACTTC. Its protein is CASSWIGADYEQYF.

This clonotype showed up many times. V is TRBV6-1 and J is TRBJ2-1, with TRBD2 identical over 14 bases. This CDR3 is built from 17 residues. Germline CDR1 and CDR2: MNHNS and SASEGT. The V gene end was trimmed by 0 bases and the J gene end by 7 bases; junction bases not matched to a gene: 5. This CDR3 is CASSEARTSGGRNEQFF. CDR3 coding DNA: TGTGCCAGCAGTGAAGCAAGGACTAGCGGGGGGCGGAATGAGCAGTTCTTC.

This clonotype was found many times. The germline gene is not matched at one end of the junction; a read error may be the cause. The chain joins TRBV18 to TRBJ1-1; 8 bases map to TRBD1. The CDR3 is 14 amino acids. Germline V gene data show CDR1 as KGHSH and CDR2 as LQKENI. As DNA, the CDR3 is TGCGCCAGCAGCCCCGGGACAGGGAACACTGAAGCTTTCTTT. Its protein is CASSPGTGNTEAFF.